The 20 T cell receptor beta chains reported below all come from one sample, sequenced in a study of Graves' ophthalmopathy and Graves' hyperthyroidism. RNA transcripts provided the template for amplifying TCR beta CDR3 regions. RT-PCR was first run with HTBI primers, then multiplex PCR in a second round. TCRdb reprocessed the multiplex PCR reads with MiXCR, giving one entry per CDR3 protein. The sample carries roughly 380,000 distinct CDR3 sequences, roughly 14% recorded once. Sequencing was performed on peripheral blood. Receptor source: a young woman with stable Graves' hyperthyroidism.

This clonotype appeared many times. This chain links TRBV27 with TRBJ1-5; unclear D gene. Trimming removed 1 base at V and 4 bases at J, with 8 bases between. This CDR3 spans 14 amino acids. CDR1 MNHEY and CDR2 SMNVEV come from the germline V gene (reference sequence). The CDR3 loop is CASSLFGRNQPQHF. The DNA of the CDR3 is TGTGCCAGCAGTTTATTTGGAAGGAATCAGCCCCAGCATTTT.

This clonotype occurred many times. V is TRBV12-3 or TRBV12-4 and J is TRBJ2-3; D not certain. The CDR3 is 12 residues long. The V and J ends lost 1 base and 4 bases respectively, with 3 bases between them. CDR3 coding DNA: TGTGCCAGCAGTTTAGGAGCAGATACGCAGTATTTT. Translating gives CASSLGADTQYF.

This clonotype was seen many times. The chain recombines TRBV27 with TRBJ1-2, with TRBD1 as a possible D gene (5 bases). This CDR3 has 12 residues. Germline loops: CDR1 MNHEY, CDR2 SMNVEV (reference sequence). V gave up 6 bases and J gave up 7 bases, with 12 bases separating them. In DNA form, the CDR3 reads TGTGCCAGCAGAACAGGAGGTAGTGGCTACACCTTC. It yields the protein CASRTGGSGYTF.

This clonotype was counted many times. The rearrangement uses TRBV14 and TRBJ2-2, with unresolved D. Trimming removed 0 bases from V and 5 bases from J, with 4 bases in between. Looked up from germline, CDR1 is SGHDN and CDR2 is FVKESK. The CDR3 has 13 amino acids. CDR3 in DNA: TGTGCCAGCAGCCAAGAGATTACCGGGGAGCTGTTTTTT. Its protein is CASSQEITGELFF.

This clonotype was counted ten times or more. The chain joins TRBV5-1 to TRBJ2-5, with 14 positions matching TRBD2. The germline CDR1 and CDR2 sequences are SGHRS and YFSETQ. The CDR3 is 18 amino acids. J gave up 0 bases and V 1 base, and 5 bases lay outside the gene matches. This CDR3 reads CASSLTTSGGEHQETQYF. CDR3 bases: TGCGCCAGCAGCTTGACGACTAGCGGGGGGGAACACCAAGAGACCCAGTACTTC.

This clonotype has a count of ten or more. The rearrangement links TRBV11-1 to TRBJ2-4; D possibly matches TRBD1 or TRBD2 (5 bases each). This CDR3 comprises 15 residues. Trimming stripped 8 bases from V and 1 base from J, with 15 bases between. The germline gives CDR1 SGHAT, CDR2 FQDESV (reference sequence). CDR3 DNA sequence: TGTGCCAGCTCCGGTGGTGGGACCGCCAAAAACATTCAGTACTTC. It specifies CASSGGGTAKNIQYF.

This clonotype has ten or more counts. The chain recombines TRBV13 with TRBJ2-5, with 9 bases that match TRBD2. Germline assignment: CDR1 PRHDT and CDR2 FYEKMQ (reference sequence). This CDR3 has 15 amino acids. The V segment lost 4 bases and the J segment 3 bases; nucleotides outside the gene matches: 6. The CDR3 bases are TGTGCCAGCAGCTCAATAGCGGGGGCAAAAGAGACCCAGTACTTC. Its protein is CASSSIAGAKETQYF.

This clonotype was recorded many times. V is TRBV7-9 and J is TRBJ1-6; no definite D call. This CDR3 region has 14 residues. V lost 1 base to trimming and J lost 4 bases, with 5 bases between them. Germline V gene sequence: CDR1 SEHNR, CDR2 FQNEAQ (reference sequence). CDR3 nucleotide sequence: TGTGCCAGCAGCTTAGAACAATATAATTCACCCCTCCACTTT. It is translated as CASSLEQYNSPLHF.

This clonotype has just a few counts. This chain joins TRBV7-9 and TRBJ1-6; tentatively, D is TRBD1 (5 bases). The CDR3 loop spans 15 amino acids. Germline lookup yields CDR1 SEHNR and CDR2 FQNEAQ (reference sequence). V was trimmed by 5 bases and J by 7 bases, leaving 15 bases between them. The CDR3: CASSAGGNGNSPLHF. CDR3 coding DNA: TGTGCCAGCAGCGCCGGGGGGAACGGGAATTCACCCCTCCACTTT.

This clonotype was counted ten times or more. The chain carries TRBV27 and TRBJ2-7; 10 nucleotides agree with TRBD1. Germline assignment: CDR1 MNHEY and CDR2 SMNVEV (reference sequence). With V trimmed by 5 bases and J by 6 bases, 13 bases remained unmatched. This CDR3 spans 16 amino acids. The CDR3 spells CASSPTSGTGDLEQYF. The CDR3, as DNA: TGTGCCAGCAGTCCCACCTCCGGGACAGGGGATCTCGAGCAGTACTTC.

This clonotype came up a few times. This chain joins TRBV12-3 or TRBV12-4 and TRBJ2-1, with 7 bases lining up with TRBD2. The CDR3 totals 14 residues. V gave up 2 bases and J gave up 10 bases; unmatched junction bases: 8. The CDR3 coding sequence is TGTGCCAGCAGTTTATGGGCTAGCGGCGAAGAGCAGTTCTTC. Translation gives CASSLWASGEEQFF.

There are a few counts of this clonotype. This chain joins TRBV11-3 and TRBJ2-3; TRBD2 might be the D (5 bases). The V gene lost 0 bases and the J gene lost 5 bases, with 6 bases spanning the gap. This CDR3 contains 13 residues. Germline CDR1 reads SGHNT; CDR2 reads YENEEA. Written as DNA, the CDR3 is TGTGCCAGCAGCTTAGATCGGGGAGATACGCAGTATTTT. Residues: CASSLDRGDTQYF.

This clonotype was counted many times. The chain is built from TRBV11-2 and TRBJ2-7; tentative D call: TRBD1 (5 bases). Germline V gene sequence: CDR1 SGHAT, CDR2 FQNNGV. Deletions cut 6 bases from V and 4 bases from J, with 22 bases between. This CDR3 is built from 16 residues. The CDR3 nucleotides are TGTGCCAGCAGGCGTTGGGATAGGGGAACTGGGTACGAGCAGTACTTC. Translated: CASRRWDRGTGYEQYF.

The rearrangement links TRBV3-1 to TRBJ2-4, with D perhaps TRBD2 (6 bases). The CDR3 contains 17 residues. The germline V and J ends were trimmed by 3 bases and 1 base, with 16 bases remaining between them. Germline V lookup: CDR1 LGHDT, CDR2 YNNKEL (reference sequence). CDR3 protein: CASSHVPREGAKNIQYF. In DNA, the CDR3 is TGTGCCAGCAGCCATGTCCCGCGGGAAGGCGCCAAAAACATTCAGTACTTC.

This clonotype was detected many times. The rearrangement links TRBV7-8 to TRBJ2-7, with D hard to call. CDR1 and CDR2 from the germline V gene are SGHVS and FQNEAQ. This CDR3 is built from 14 residues. Deletions cut 1 base from V and 1 base from J, with 8 bases between. CDR3 in amino acids: CASSLVETSYEQYF. The CDR3 nucleotides are TGTGCCAGCAGCTTAGTGGAGACTTCCTACGAGCAGTACTTC.

This clonotype was observed many times. This CDR3 is CASRTGDSNQPQHF. The DNA for the CDR3 is TGTGCCAGCAGGACAGGGGATAGCAATCAGCCCCAGCATTTT. The chain carries TRBV12-3 or TRBV12-4 and TRBJ1-5; TRBD1 agrees at 8 bases. The CDR3 extends over 14 amino acids. The V and J ends lost 6 bases and 0 bases, in that order; junction bases with no gene match: 1.

This clonotype occurred many times. The rearrangement joins TRBV11-2 to TRBJ1-1; no clear D. CDR3 length equals 13 residues. V gave up 5 bases and J gave up 4 bases, with 11 bases separating them. Germline V CDR1 and CDR2: SGHAT, FQNNGV. CDR3 protein: CASSPGRPTEAFF. The CDR3 coding sequence is TGTGCCAGCAGCCCTGGACGGCCCACTGAAGCTTTCTTT.

The table lists this clonotype with many counts. The rearrangement links TRBV6-2 or TRBV6-3 to TRBJ1-1; tentatively, D is TRBD1 (6 bases). With 6 bases removed from V and 4 bases from J, the gap between germline ends came to 15 bases. This CDR3 spans 14 amino acids. CDR1 and CDR2 from the germline V gene are MNHEY and SVGEGT. CDR3 sequence: CASSYHRVITEAFF. CDR3 in DNA: TGTGCCAGCAGCTACCACAGGGTGATCACTGAAGCTTTCTTT.

This clonotype was counted between two and nine times. J is TRBJ2-7 and V is TRBV19; the match to TRBD2 covers 14 bases. Germline CDR1 and CDR2: LNHDA and SQIVND (reference sequence). With 8 bases clipped from V and 7 bases from J, the junction kept 16 bases outside the gene matches. CDR3 length: 17 residues. The CDR3 region has the DNA TGTGCCAGTTCACCAAGAAAGACTAGCGGGGGGGCCGGGGAGCAGTACTTC. This codes for CASSPRKTSGGAGEQYF.

This clonotype was seen at least ten times. J is TRBJ2-2 and V is TRBV6-2 or TRBV6-3; maybe TRBD1 (5 bases). V lost 7 bases to trimming and J lost 0 bases, with 21 bases between them. Per the germline V gene, CDR1 is MNHEY and CDR2 is SVGEGT. CDR3 length: 18 amino acids. The CDR3 bases are TGTGCCAGCATAGATTACGGCTGGGGCGGCGCGAACACCGGGGAGCTGTTTTTT. This encodes CASIDYGWGGANTGELFF.